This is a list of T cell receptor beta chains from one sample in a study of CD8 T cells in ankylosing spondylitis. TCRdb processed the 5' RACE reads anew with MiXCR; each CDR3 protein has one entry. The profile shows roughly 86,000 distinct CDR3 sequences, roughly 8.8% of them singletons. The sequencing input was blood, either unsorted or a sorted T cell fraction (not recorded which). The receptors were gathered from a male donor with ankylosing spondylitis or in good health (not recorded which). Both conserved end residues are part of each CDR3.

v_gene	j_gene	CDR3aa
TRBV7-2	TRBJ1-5	CASSPGQARYSNQPQHF
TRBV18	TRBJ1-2	CASSRDIFYGYTF
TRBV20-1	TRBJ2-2	CSAATSGRVTGELFF
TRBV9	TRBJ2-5	CASSGMGGGLETQYF
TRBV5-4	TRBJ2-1	CASSPRDLSNEQFF
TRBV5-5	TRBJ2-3	CASSLGLAGRPGADTQYF
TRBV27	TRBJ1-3	CASSFVGGNTIYF
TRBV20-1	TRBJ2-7	CSADRTGTALYEQYF
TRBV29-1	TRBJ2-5	CSVGTSGGQTQYF
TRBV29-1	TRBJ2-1	CSVGVSSINEQFF
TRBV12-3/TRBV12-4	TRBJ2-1	CASSWTGGRSHEQFF
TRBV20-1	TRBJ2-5	CSARGAKETQYF
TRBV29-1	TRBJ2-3	CSVEGPQRATDTQYF
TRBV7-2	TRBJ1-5	CASSLGDSSNQPQHF
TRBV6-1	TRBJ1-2	CASSEAQRGRGVALYYGYTF
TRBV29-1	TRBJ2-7	CSVEDSTSGGYEQYF
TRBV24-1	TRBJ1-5	CATSETGDSNQPQHF
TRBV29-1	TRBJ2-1	CSGRGGGSYNEQFF
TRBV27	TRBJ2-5	CASSPGVRGRVFQETQYF
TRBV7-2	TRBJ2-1	CASSLEDDGQFF
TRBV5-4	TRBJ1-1	CASSPEGLEAFF
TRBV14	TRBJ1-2	CASSQHRANYGYTF
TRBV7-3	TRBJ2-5	CASSPLAGGPGYF
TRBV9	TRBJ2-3	CASQGGGTDTQYF
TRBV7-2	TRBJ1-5	CASSLVRDGNQPQHF
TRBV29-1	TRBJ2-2	CSADQGNTGELFF
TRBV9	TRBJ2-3	CAGNQRGASTDTQYF
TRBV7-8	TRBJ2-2	CASTFRTGVNTGELFF
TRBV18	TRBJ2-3	CASSPSAGYTDTQYF
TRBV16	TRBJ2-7	CASSQSLKGTVSYEQYF
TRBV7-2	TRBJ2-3	CASSLVGNRADTQYF
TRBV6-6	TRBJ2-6	CASSTSTGSGANVLTF
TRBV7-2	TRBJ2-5	CASTTHVRGQKETQYF
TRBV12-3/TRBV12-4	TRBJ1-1	CASSVTGEIVTEAFF
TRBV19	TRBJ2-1	CASSPRDREQFF
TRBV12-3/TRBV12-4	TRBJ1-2	CASSYEAVGYTF
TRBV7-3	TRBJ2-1	CASSLTFSGGGNYNEQFF
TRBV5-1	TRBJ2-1	CASSLGPGDNEQFF
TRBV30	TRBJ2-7	CAWSQDRKYEQYF
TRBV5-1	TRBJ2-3	CASSLSSGQGSQYF
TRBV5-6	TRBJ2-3	CASSWGAADTQYF
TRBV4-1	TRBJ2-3	CASSQDPAGRDTQYF
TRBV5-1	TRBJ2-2	CASSFGITGELFF
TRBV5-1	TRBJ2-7	CASSLTPSGEQYF
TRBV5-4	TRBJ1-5	CASTLGQGNQPQHF
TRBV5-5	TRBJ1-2	CASSLEVRNYGYTF
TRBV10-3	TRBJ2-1	CAISDVGGNEQFF
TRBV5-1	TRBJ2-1	CASSSGQGNEVF
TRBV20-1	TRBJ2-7	CIRGQAREQYF
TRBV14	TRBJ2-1	CASSQPGLAVVNEQFF
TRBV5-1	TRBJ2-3	CASSVTGPDTQYF
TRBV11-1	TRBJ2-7	CASSLTKQGLANYYEQYF
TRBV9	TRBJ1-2	CASSRDRLLGYTF